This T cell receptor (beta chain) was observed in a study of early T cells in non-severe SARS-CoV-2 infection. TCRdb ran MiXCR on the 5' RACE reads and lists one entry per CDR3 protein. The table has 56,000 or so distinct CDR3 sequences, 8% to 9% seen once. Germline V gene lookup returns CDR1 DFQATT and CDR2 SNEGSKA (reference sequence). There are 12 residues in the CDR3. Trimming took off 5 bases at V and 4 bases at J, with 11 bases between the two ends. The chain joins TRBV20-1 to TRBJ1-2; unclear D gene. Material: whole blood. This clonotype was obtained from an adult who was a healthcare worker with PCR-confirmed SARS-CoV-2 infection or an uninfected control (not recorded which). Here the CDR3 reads CSAYSTSYGYTF. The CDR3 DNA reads TGCAGTGCTTACAGCACTAGCTATGGCTACACCTTC.